The 22 T cell receptor beta chains below all came from one sample that was sequenced in a study of T cell repertoires in cytomegalovirus infection. MiXCR, applied by TCRdb to the reads, yields one record per CDR3 protein. The sample holds some 150,000 distinct CDR3 sequences, 20% to 25% seen once. Sample: PBMCs. These receptors came from a human donor in good health (CMV status not recorded). Some clones in this sample may be carry-over from other donors' samples.

V usage is TRBV6-2 or TRBV6-3 and J usage is TRBJ2-7, with 13 bases matching TRBD2. V trimming: 8 bases; J trimming: 2 bases; junction bases outside the gene matches: 0. The CDR3 covers 13 residues. Germline V gene lookup returns CDR1 MNHEY and CDR2 SVGEGT. The CDR3 DNA reads TGTGCCAGCGGGACTAGCGGGACCTACGAGCAGTACTTC. As protein: CASGTSGTYEQYF.

The CDR3 loop is CASSRGNTNSPLHF. The CDR3 nucleotides read TGTGCCAGCAGCAGAGGGAACACAAATTCACCCCTCCACTTT. The gene calls are TRBV7-9 and TRBJ1-6, with D unclear. The length of the CDR3 is 14 residues. CDR1 is SEHNR and CDR2 is FQNEAQ in the germline V gene (reference sequence). The ends were cut back, 5 bases at V and 7 bases at J, with 12 bases in the middle.

There are many counts of this clonotype. V and J are TRBV12-3 or TRBV12-4 and TRBJ1-6; 9 positions agree with TRBD1. This CDR3 is 17 amino acids long. V shed 0 bases, J shed 7 bases, and the junction held 7 bases outside the gene matches. The CDR3 nucleotides read TGTGCCAGCAGTTTAGCGGACCCCGGACAGGGGAATTCACCCCTCCACTTT. Translation: CASSLADPGQGNSPLHF.

This clonotype was recorded at least ten times. This chain connects TRBV7-8 to TRBJ1-1; TRBD1 aligns across 8 bases. Germline assignment: CDR1 SGHVS and CDR2 FQNEAQ. The V gene end was trimmed by 5 bases and the J gene end by 7 bases; junction bases not matched to a gene: 3. The CDR3 sequence is 12 residues long. CDR3 sequence: CASSRTGFEAFF. The CDR3 nucleotides read TGTGCCAGCAGCCGGACAGGGTTTGAAGCTTTCTTT.

Regarding this clonotype: A read error may produce the germline difference seen at one junction end. J is TRBJ2-1 and V is TRBV7-3, with 9 bases matching TRBD2. Germline CDR1 is SGHTA and CDR2 is FQGTGA. The CDR3 spans 16 residues. This CDR3 reads CANSLTPSGRYNEQFF. CDR3 sequence (DNA): TGTGCCAACAGCTTAACTCCCAGCGGGAGGTACAATGAGCAGTTCTTC. The whole variable domain, filled in from reference TRBV7-3 and TRBJ2-1, reads GAGVSQTPSNKVTEKGKYVELRCDPISGHTALYWYRQSLGQGPEFLIYFQGTGAADDSGLPNDRFFAVRPEGSVSTLKIQRTERGDSAVYLCANSLTPSGRYNEQFFGPGTRLTVL.

The chain is built from TRBV7-9 and TRBJ2-7, with 7 bases aligning to TRBD1. The J segment lost 3 bases and the V segment lost 1 base, leaving 6 bases of the junction unmatched. This CDR3 has 15 residues. Germline V gene sequence: CDR1 SEHNR, CDR2 FQNEAQ (reference sequence). As DNA, the CDR3 is TGTGCCAGCAGCTTAGAGAGGGGGCACATCTACGAGCAGTACTTC. This codes for CASSLERGHIYEQYF. The full variable domain, with the rest looked up from reference TRBV7-9 and TRBJ2-7, is DTGVSQNPRHKITKRGQNVTFRCDPISEHNRLYWYRQTLGQGPEFLTYFQNEAQLEKSRLLSDRFSAERPKGSFSTLEIQRTEQGDSAMYLCASSLERGHIYEQYFGPGTRLTVT.

The CDR3 region has the DNA TGTGCCAGCAGTTTAATGGGGGGGCAAGAGACCCAGTACTTC. As protein: CASSLMGGQETQYF. The V gene is TRBV12-3 or TRBV12-4, the J gene TRBJ2-5; 7 bases are a match to TRBD2. The CDR3 is 14 amino acids. With V trimmed by 2 bases and J by 2 bases, 2 bases remained unmatched.

The rearrangement uses TRBV28 and TRBJ2-4; the D is unclear. Germline V gene sequence: CDR1 MDHEN, CDR2 SYDVKM. V was clipped by 5 bases and J by 6 bases, with 17 bases between them. The CDR3 covers 15 residues. The CDR3 DNA reads as TGTGCCAGCAGTCCCCATATTGGGCTGGGAAACATTCAGTACTTC. Protein product: CASSPHIGLGNIQYF. Variable domain in full (rest from reference TRBV28 and TRBJ2-4): DVKVTQSSRYLVKRTGEKVFLECVQDMDHENMFWYRQDPGLGLRLIYFSYDVKMKEKGDIPEGYSVSREKKERFSLILESASTNQTSMYLCASSPHIGLGNIQYFGAGTRLSVL.

V usage is TRBV25-1 and J usage is TRBJ2-7; D not resolved. CDR1 and CDR2 from the germline V gene are MGHDK and SYGVNS. There are 13 residues in the CDR3. Deletions cut 0 bases from V and 3 bases from J, with 6 bases between. The CDR3 here is CASSEYASYEQYF. The CDR3 DNA follows: TGTGCCAGCAGTGAATACGCGAGCTACGAGCAGTACTTC.

This clonotype turned up a few times. This chain connects TRBV28 to TRBJ2-3; TRBD1 agrees at 7 bases. CDR1 MDHEN and CDR2 SYDVKM come from the germline V gene. V was clipped by 6 bases and J by 0 bases; unmatched bases: 3. This CDR3 is 14 amino acids long. Here the CDR3 reads CASRIQGSTDTQYF. The CDR3 coding sequence is TGTGCCAGCAGAATACAGGGGAGCACAGATACGCAGTATTTT.

This clonotype is labeled medium-sized. This chain connects TRBV7-2 to TRBJ2-5; D gene ambiguous. The CDR3 spans 15 residues. Germline CDR1 reads SGHTA; CDR2 reads FQGNSA. Trimming pared 3 bases from V and 1 base from J, leaving 12 bases between. The CDR3 loop is CASSFVSRPQETQYF. The CDR3 nucleotides read TGTGCCAGCAGCTTCGTCTCTCGACCCCAAGAGACCCAGTACTTC.

CDR3 DNA: TGTGCCACCAGCAGCAGCAAAATTGCGCCCCAGCATTTT. Translation: CATSSSKIAPQHF. The chain is built from TRBV15 and TRBJ1-5; D not resolved. Trimming removed 3 bases at V and 9 bases at J, with 12 bases between. This CDR3 contains 13 residues. Germline loops: CDR1 LNHNV, CDR2 YYDKDF (reference sequence).

The chain carries TRBV4-1 and TRBJ2-7, with D perhaps TRBD1 (6 bases). The ends were cut back, 1 base at V and 1 base at J, with 11 bases in the middle. This CDR3 region has 15 residues. The germline gives CDR1 MGHRA, CDR2 YSYEKL. CDR3 bases: TGCGCCAGCAGCCAAGGACAGGAGTTGTCCTACGAGCAGTACTTC. It codes for CASSQGQELSYEQYF.

The chain joins TRBV29-1 to TRBJ1-5; TRBD1 aligns across 8 bases. The CDR3 contains 15 residues. Germline V lookup: CDR1 SQVTM, CDR2 ANQGSEA. The J segment lost 0 bases and the V segment lost 4 bases, leaving 5 bases of the junction unmatched. The CDR3, as DNA: TGCAGCGTTGGTGCCGGGACAGGTAGCAATCAGCCCCAGCATTTT. This encodes CSVGAGTGSNQPQHF.

The chain links TRBV4-1 to TRBJ2-2, with 10 nucleotides matching TRBD2. The V segment lost 3 bases and the J segment 6 bases; nucleotides outside the gene matches: 1. This CDR3 is built from 14 residues. Per the germline V gene, CDR1 is MGHRA and CDR2 is YSYEKL. The CDR3 bases are TGCGCCAGCAGCCAGGGACTAGCGTCCGGGGAGCTGTTTTTT. As protein: CASSQGLASGELFF.

This clonotype was counted many times. This chain uses TRBV4-3 with TRBJ2-1, with 9 bases lining up with TRBD2. Germline V CDR1 and CDR2: LGHNA, YSLEER. This CDR3 is built from 17 residues. Trimming removed 0 bases from V and 9 bases from J; junction bases left unmatched: 12. CDR3 DNA: TGCGCCAGCAGCCAAGAGAGCGGCGGGAGGGCCAGCTCTGAGCAGTTCTTC. Translation: CASSQESGGRASSEQFF.

This clonotype was detected ten times or more. The chain joins TRBV7-2 to TRBJ2-1; the D is unclear. The V end lost 1 base, the J end lost 3 bases, and 10 bases lay between the germline ends. The germline V gene has CDR1 SGHTA and CDR2 FQGNSA. The CDR3 spans 15 residues. The CDR3 region is CASSLGLVIYNEQFF. The CDR3, as DNA: TGTGCCAGCAGCTTAGGTCTAGTTATCTACAATGAGCAGTTCTTC.

This chain uses TRBV20-1 with TRBJ1-1; possible D gene TRBD1, 6 bases. The CDR3 runs to 14 residues. Germline assignment: CDR1 DFQATT and CDR2 SNEGSKA (reference sequence). V was cut by 3 bases and J by 11 bases, with 22 bases left in between. CDR3 amino acids: CSASQTGKQGWAFF. CDR3 coding DNA: TGCAGTGCTAGCCAGACAGGAAAACAGGGCTGGGCTTTCTTT.

This clonotype was picked up many times. This chain joins TRBV28 and TRBJ1-5; no reliable D call. The V end was cut by 3 bases, the J end by 3 bases, with 9 bases between. From germline, CDR1 is MDHEN and CDR2 SYDVKM. The CDR3 spans 14 residues. The CDR3 bases are TGTGCCAGCAGTTTGATAACCGCCAATCAGCCCCAGCATTTT. It encodes CASSLITANQPQHF.

This clonotype was found a few times. This chain joins TRBV7-9 and TRBJ2-1; D is unresolved. V lost 0 bases and J 4 bases, leaving 10 bases between the germline ends. Germline loops: CDR1 SEHNR, CDR2 FQNEAQ (reference sequence). The CDR3 runs to 15 residues. CDR3 in DNA: TGTGCCAGCAGCTTAGCCCACGGCAGTTACAATGAGCAGTTCTTC. It is translated as CASSLAHGSYNEQFF.

This clonotype was detected a few times. DNA of the CDR3: TGCAGCGTCCTAGCGGGAGCGACTAATGGGGAGCTGTTTTTT. It yields the protein CSVLAGATNGELFF. The rearrangement joins TRBV29-1 to TRBJ2-2; 10 positions agree with TRBD2. V was pared by 6 bases and J by 8 bases, with 9 bases of the junction left unmatched. There are 14 residues in the CDR3. Germline V gene sequence: CDR1 SQVTM, CDR2 ANQGSEA.

This clonotype occurred a few times. The chain has TRBV6-5 and TRBJ2-5; TRBD1 matches at 7 bases. Germline V CDR1 and CDR2: MNHEY, SVGAGI. The CDR3 totals 14 residues. V lost 0 bases and J lost 7; bases outside the gene matches: 5. The CDR3 coding sequence is TGTGCCAGCAGTTACTCCGGGACAGATGGGACCCAGTACTTC. Translating it yields CASSYSGTDGTQYF.